A single sample gave rise to the 29 T cell receptor beta chains below, sequenced in a study of T cell responses to AZD1222 COVID-19 vaccine (dated by TCRdb to the early 2020s). The method was the immunoSEQ multiplex PCR assay. In TCRdb, the immuneACCESS table is reduced to in-frame sequences with V and J assigned. These tables do not hold every clone; where another copy was compared, an unresolved V gene accounts for under half, and the others remain unexplained. Across this sample there are approximately 180,000 clones, with about nine tenths seen only once. The ten largest clonotypes hold approximately 2.5% of the sample. The sample's time point, from its label and the paper: baseline before first vaccination. This specimen was peripheral blood, taken on day 0 of AZD1222 vaccination. These receptors were taken from an adult in good health.

The chain joins TRBV9 to TRBJ2-2; TRBD2 agrees at 7 bases. The CDR3 totals 15 residues. With 2 bases clipped from V and 5 bases from J, the junction kept 6 bases outside the gene matches. Germline lookup yields CDR1 SGDLS and CDR2 YYNGEE. CDR3 sequence: CASSVGLGDTGELFF. DNA for the CDR3: TGTGCCAGCAGCGTTGGACTAGGAGATACCGGGGAGCTGTTTTTT.

This clone turned up a few times. The J gene is TRBJ2-1, the V gene TRBV20-1; D is possibly TRBD2 (5 bases). V dropped 3 bases and J dropped 6 bases, with 15 bases sitting between them. CDR1 is DFQATT and CDR2 is SNEGSKA in the germline V gene (reference sequence). The CDR3 has 14 amino acids. The CDR3 bases are TGCAGTGCTAGTCCCAGGACTCGGGGCAATGAGCAGTTCTTC. This translates into CSASPRTRGNEQFF.

This rearrangement joins TRBV5-1 to TRBJ1-2; tentative D call: TRBD1 (5 bases). V was cut by 0 bases and J by 6 bases, with 15 bases left in between. Germline assignment: CDR1 SGHRS and CDR2 YFSETQ. The CDR3 has 15 residues. In nucleotides, the CDR3 is TGCGCCAGCAGCTTGGCAATCGGCAGGGTGGATGGCTACACCTTC. It is translated as CASSLAIGRVDGYTF.

The table lists this clone with a count of one. In DNA, the CDR3 is TGTGCCAGCAGCCAAGCGGTCGGGACAGAATACTACGAGCAGTACTTC. This translates into CASSQAVGTEYYEQYF. J is TRBJ2-7 and V is TRBV3-1 (or the pseudogene TRBV3-2), with TRBD1 identical over 7 bases. There are 16 residues in the CDR3. V trimming: 1 base; J trimming: 3 bases; junction bases outside the gene matches: 9. Germline V gene sequence: CDR1 LGHDT, CDR2 YNNKEL (reference sequence).

The V gene is TRBV6-1, the J gene TRBJ2-7; 12 nucleotides align to TRBD2. The CDR3 runs to 16 residues. Trimming at V came to 1 base and at J to 6 bases, leaving 7 bases not matched to a gene. The germline gives CDR1 MNHNS, CDR2 SASEGT. The CDR3 reads CASSEDYLAGGLEQYF. CDR3 bases: TGTGCCAGCAGTGAAGACTATCTAGCGGGAGGGCTCGAGCAGTACTTC.

This clone was counted between two and nine times. The V call is TRBV19, the J call TRBJ1-1; D is uncertain. CDR3 length: 13 amino acids. Trimming took 8 bases from V and 0 from J, leaving 10 bases between them. Germline lookup yields CDR1 LNHDA and CDR2 SQIVND (reference sequence). CDR3 sequence: CASFRRLNTEAFF. CDR3 bases: TGTGCCAGTTTCCGACGCTTGAACACTGAAGCTTTCTTT. Drawing the rest from reference TRBV19 and TRBJ1-1, the complete variable domain is DGGITQSPKYLFRKEGQNVTLSCEQNLNHDAMYWYRQDPGQGLRLIYYSQIVNDFQKGDIAEGYSVSREKKESFPLTVTSAQKNPTAFYLCASFRRLNTEAFFGQGTRLTVV.

The V gene is TRBV6-1, the J gene TRBJ2-7, with 7 positions matching TRBD2. The V gene's germline CDR1 is MNHNS and CDR2 SASEGT. With 3 bases clipped from V and 5 bases from J, the junction kept 13 bases outside the gene matches. CDR3 size: 16 residues. The CDR3 sequence is CASSDPGRRGGNEQYF. DNA for the CDR3: TGTGCCAGCAGTGACCCCGGGAGGAGGGGTGGCAACGAGCAGTACTTC.

The chain links TRBV6-5 to TRBJ1-5; 7 bases are shared with TRBD1. V was pared by 6 bases and J by 0 bases, with 5 bases of the junction left unmatched. From germline, CDR1 is MNHEY and CDR2 SVGAGI. The CDR3 contains 15 residues. The CDR3 DNA reads as TGTGCCAGCAGGACAGGGCGGTATAGCAATCAGCCCCAGCATTTT. Encoded protein: CASRTGRYSNQPQHF.

The rearrangement links TRBV6-5 to TRBJ1-5; no clear D. In germline, CDR1 is MNHEY, CDR2 SVGAGI. Trimming left V 7 bases short and J 2 bases short, with 9 bases between. The CDR3 is 13 residues long. CDR3 sequence (DNA): TGTGCCAGCATTAAAACGGGCAATCAGCCCCAGCATTTT. As protein: CASIKTGNQPQHF.

The chain has TRBV6-5 and TRBJ2-3; the D gene is possibly TRBD1 (6 bases). The CDR3 totals 15 residues. Germline CDR1 is MNHEY and CDR2 is SVGAGI. V dropped 0 bases and J dropped 5 bases, with 12 bases sitting between them. The CDR3: CASSYSSLGGDTQYF. The DNA of the CDR3 is TGTGCCAGCAGTTACTCCTCCCTAGGGGGAGATACGCAGTATTTT.

The rearrangement uses TRBV28 and TRBJ2-7; D not certain. Trimming removed 4 bases from V and 6 bases from J, with 19 bases in between. The CDR3 loop spans 15 amino acids. Germline V CDR1 and CDR2: MDHEN, SYDVKM. The CDR3 DNA reads TGTGCCAGCAGTTACCTACCCAGACGGCACTCCGAGCAGTACTTC. Its translation is CASSYLPRRHSEQYF. The full variable domain, with the rest looked up from reference TRBV28 and TRBJ2-7, is DVKVTQSSRYLVKRTGEKVFLECVQDMDHENMFWYRQDPGLGLRLIYFSYDVKMKEKGDIPEGYSVSREKKERFSLILESASTNQTSMYLCASSYLPRRHSEQYFGPGTRLTVT.

The chain has TRBV11-2 and TRBJ1-6; D not certain. This CDR3 spans 13 amino acids. Trimming pared 1 base from V and 6 bases from J, leaving 4 bases between. CDR1 and CDR2 (germline): SGHAT, FQNNGV. The CDR3: CASSLGFNSPLHF. The CDR3 DNA reads as TGTGCCAGCAGCTTAGGTTTTAATTCACCCCTCCACTTT.

This clone occurred a few times. The chain links TRBV29-1 to TRBJ1-2; D is perhaps TRBD1 (5 bases). Germline assignment: CDR1 SQVTM and CDR2 ANQGSEA. V shed 4 bases and J shed 8 bases, with 14 bases lying between them. The length of the CDR3 is 12 residues. The CDR3 coding sequence is TGCAGCGTTGGTTCCAGGGTGGGAGGCTACACCTTC. The encoded protein is CSVGSRVGGYTF.

This chain connects TRBV25-1 to TRBJ2-3; 8 bases fit TRBD1. V dropped 3 bases and J dropped 5; count of bases not matched to a gene: 1. CDR1 and CDR2 (germline): MGHDK, SYGVNS. The CDR3 has 13 residues. The DNA of the CDR3 is TGTGCCAGCAGTGACAGGGGGCAAGATACGCAGTATTTT. This codes for CASSDRGQDTQYF.

This clone was detected only once. The V gene is TRBV30, the J gene TRBJ2-1, with D perhaps TRBD2 (5 bases). Germline V CDR1 and CDR2: GTSNPN, SVGIG (reference sequence). This CDR3 region has 13 residues. V lost 3 bases and J 0 bases, leaving 6 bases between the germline ends. CDR3: CAWRGSSYNEQFF. The CDR3 DNA sequence: TGTGCCTGGAGAGGGAGCTCCTACAATGAGCAGTTCTTC.

V gene TRBV5-1 combines with J gene TRBJ1-1; a weak D match, TRBD1 (6 bases). Trimming removed 0 bases from V and 3 bases from J, with 12 bases in between. The CDR3 loop spans 15 amino acids. Per the germline V gene, CDR1 is SGHRS and CDR2 is YFSETQ. The CDR3 reads CASSLDSQGYTEAFF. CDR3 DNA: TGCGCCAGCAGCTTGGATAGTCAGGGGTACACTGAAGCTTTCTTT.

This chain joins TRBV5-1 and TRBJ2-7; weak D call: TRBD2 (6 bases). V was trimmed by 0 bases and J by 6 bases, leaving 13 bases between them. CDR3 length: 14 residues. Germline V lookup: CDR1 SGHRS, CDR2 YFSETQ. The CDR3, as DNA: TGCGCCAGCAGCTTGGTGATACCCGGGGGCGAGCAGTACTTC. It specifies CASSLVIPGGEQYF.

The V gene is TRBV9, the J gene TRBJ2-2; 13 bases are a match to TRBD2. CDR3 length equals 19 residues. From germline, CDR1 is SGDLS and CDR2 YYNGEE. V shed 3 bases and J 5 bases; nucleotides not matched to a gene: 13. The chain's CDR3 is CASSAPGLAGVVGTGELFF. The CDR3 nucleotides read TGTGCCAGCAGCGCCCCCGGACTAGCGGGAGTGGTAGGGACCGGGGAGCTGTTTTTT.

V usage is TRBV6-5 and J usage is TRBJ2-1; D is undetermined. Germline V gene lookup returns CDR1 MNHEY and CDR2 SVGAGI. The CDR3 totals 12 residues. V shed 6 bases and J shed 3 bases, with 6 bases lying between them. Here the CDR3 reads CASSPGYNEQFF. The CDR3 nucleotides are TGTGCCAGCAGCCCCGGCTACAATGAGCAGTTCTTC.

The rearrangement links TRBV6-5 to TRBJ2-7; unclear D gene. Trimming cost V 2 bases and J 6 bases, with 14 bases left between them. The CDR3 spans 14 residues. The germline CDR1 and CDR2 sequences are MNHEY and SVGAGI. The CDR3 spells CASSYAPQSREQYF. Here the CDR3 DNA reads TGTGCCAGCAGTTACGCCCCGCAATCTCGCGAGCAGTACTTC.

V and J are TRBV18 and TRBJ2-2, with a weak D call TRBD1 (6 bases). Germline V gene lookup returns CDR1 KGHSH and CDR2 LQKENI. V dropped 3 bases and J dropped 5 bases, with 16 bases sitting between them. There are 16 residues in the CDR3. The CDR3 sequence is CASSPLRTEVTGELFF. The CDR3 DNA follows: TGTGCCAGCTCACCGCTTAGGACAGAAGTGACCGGGGAGCTGTTTTTT.

As regards this clone: Within the sample, other DNA sequences also encode this same CDR3. The V call is TRBV19, the J call TRBJ2-7; D is ambiguous. This CDR3 has 13 residues. CDR1 and CDR2 from the germline V gene are LNHDA and SQIVND (reference sequence). Trimming took off 3 bases at V and 1 base at J, with 7 bases between the two ends. The CDR3 spells CASSIGRSYEQYF. The CDR3 DNA follows: TGTGCCAGTAGTATTGGCAGATCCTACGAGCAGTACTTC.

The chain recombines TRBV7-9 with TRBJ1-4; 7 bases fit TRBD1. CDR1 is SEHNR and CDR2 is FQNEAQ in the germline V gene (reference sequence). The CDR3 is made up of 15 amino acids. The V gene end was trimmed by 0 bases and the J gene end by 5 bases; junction bases not matched to a gene: 3. DNA for the CDR3: TGTGCCAGCAGCTTAGCGGCAGGGGGGAATGAAAAACTGTTTTTT. Translation gives CASSLAAGGNEKLFF.

This chain joins TRBV6-4 and TRBJ2-3; D gene ambiguous. Trimming pared 1 base from V and 3 bases from J, leaving 14 bases between. Per the germline V gene, CDR1 is MRHNA and CDR2 is SNTAGT. The CDR3 consists of 16 residues. The CDR3 here is CASSDYEREGTDTQYF. In nucleotides, the CDR3 is TGTGCCAGCAGTGACTACGAGCGTGAAGGGACAGATACGCAGTATTTT.

V usage is TRBV2 and J usage is TRBJ2-5; 7 bases map to TRBD1. Looked up from germline, CDR1 is SNHLY and CDR2 is FYNNEI. V was pared by 8 bases and J by 5 bases, with 11 bases of the junction left unmatched. CDR3 length: 14 amino acids. CDR3 loop: CASGKQGIRETQYF. CDR3 nucleotide sequence: TGTGCCAGCGGCAAACAGGGGATTAGGGAGACCCAGTACTTC.

The chain recombines TRBV1 with TRBJ2-2; no DNA check was done on the table's D call, TRBD1. TRBV1 is described as a pseudogene. CDR3 length equals 15 residues. CDR3: CTSSQVPEGAGELFF. The CDR3 region has the DNA TGCACCAGCAGCCAAGTCCCCGAGGGGGCCGGGGAGCTGTTTTTT.

The chain uses TRBV18 and TRBJ2-1, with TRBD2 matching over 7 bases. CDR3 size: 19 residues. With 4 bases clipped from V and 2 bases from J, the junction kept 17 bases outside the gene matches. The germline V gene encodes CDR1 KGHSH and CDR2 LQKENI. CDR3 in DNA: TGTGCCAGCTCACTTTTTAGTGAGGGGCAGCGGGGCCCCTACAATGAGCAGTTCTTC. It is translated as CASSLFSEGQRGPYNEQFF.

V gene TRBV5-1 combines with J gene TRBJ2-7; 14 bases match TRBD2. The trim removed 5 bases at V and 6 bases at J, leaving 7 bases unmatched. Germline V lookup: CDR1 SGHRS, CDR2 YFSETQ. The CDR3 runs to 15 residues. As DNA, the CDR3 is TGCGCCAGCAGGCAAACGGGACTAGCGGGAGTCGAGCAGTACTTC. This sequence encodes CASRQTGLAGVEQYF.

The chain employs TRBV11-2 and TRBJ1-1; no clear D gene. The V end lost 2 bases, the J end lost 4 bases, and 23 bases lay between the germline ends. This CDR3 is built from 18 residues. CDR1 and CDR2 from the germline V gene are SGHAT and FQNNGV. The CDR3 DNA is TGTGCCAGCAGCTTAAAAATTCAAGGTTTTTCGGGGTTCACTGAAGCTTTCTTT. The encoded protein is CASSLKIQGFSGFTEAFF.